This T cell receptor (beta chain) originates from a study of OX40 agonist ivuxolimab in advanced cancers. The study's findings and limits: Compared with CD4+, CD8+ T cells on average had more expanded clones.

Method: immunoSEQ multiplex PCR; TCRdb's copy keeps in-frame clones and lacks some. Among around 60,000 clones listed, about 91% were seen once. This CDR3 contains 15 residues. V was clipped by 2 bases and J by 6 bases; unmatched bases: 9. Germline V CDR1 and CDR2: GTSNPN, SVGIG (reference sequence). Of note for this clone: The antigen is undetermined.

The clonotype originates from an adult with an advanced solid tumor such as melanoma, head and neck, liver or kidney cancer. Sequenced here: CD4+ or CD8+ T cells sorted from blood, sampled in a trial of the OX40 agonist ivuxolimab. The V call is TRBV30, the J call TRBJ1-4, with TRBD1 matching over 7 bases. For the CDR3, the DNA is TGTGCCTGGAGTCTGACCGGGACAGACTATGAAAAACTGTTTTTT. Translated: CAWSLTGTDYEKLFF.